This TCR beta chain derives from a study of OX40 agonist ivuxolimab in advanced cancers. Study details: Patients were infused with ivuxolimab every 2 weeks at 0.01 to 10 mg/kg. Patients in dose escalation had liver, melanoma, kidney or head and neck cancers. A history of anti-PD-1, anti-PD-L1 or anti-CTLA-4 therapy was acceptable, and about 37% had some.

Study-level results: Clonal expansion was seen in CD4+ and CD8+ blood T cells by week 6 at 0.1 to 3.0 mg/kg.

Germline CDR1 MNHEY, CDR2 SMNVEV (reference sequence). This CDR3 is 14 amino acids long. V trimming: 7 bases; J trimming: 8 bases; junction bases outside the gene matches: 11. As for this clone: Its antigen is as yet unknown.

Method: immunoSEQ multiplex PCR; TCRdb's copy keeps in-frame clones and lacks some. The data contain tens of thousands of clones, 91% of them singletons. V usage is TRBV27 and J usage is TRBJ2-1; TRBD2 aligns across 7 bases. Sequenced here: CD4+ or CD8+ T cells sorted from blood, sampled in a trial of the OX40 agonist ivuxolimab. This sequence originates from an adult with an advanced solid tumor such as melanoma, head and neck, liver or kidney cancer. CDR3 sequence: CASTSSGMVDEQFF. The DNA for the CDR3 is TGTGCCAGCACATCCAGCGGGATGGTAGATGAGCAGTTCTTC.